This entry concerns a single TCR beta chain. This sample was included in a study of blood T cell repertoires in COVID-19. Study details: Some COVID-19 samples were acute and others convalescent; all came from the United States, Italy and Spain.

Seattle cases were enrolled at active infection and followed longitudinally. The CDR3 totals 14 residues. The germline V gene encodes CDR1 KGHSH and CDR2 LQKENI. The V end was cut by 3 bases, the J end by 2 bases, with 11 bases between. Methods used by the authors: Using reference gene primer amplification, nucleated cell counts were estimated. The method was immunoSEQ multiplex PCR; TCRdb's version includes in-frame clones alone and lacks a portion of them. V and J calls and clone size are as listed in that table; D and trimming were resolved from the DNA. Of some 270,000 clones listed, roughly 88% are singletons.

Sequencing used peripheral blood. The receptor was isolated from a human donor with COVID-19, enrolled during active disease. The donor label of this sample is uncertain. The chain is built from TRBV18 and TRBJ2-7; TRBD1 might be the D (6 bases). CDR3 protein: CASSPTTGTYEQYF. CDR3 sequence (DNA): TGTGCCAGCTCACCTACAACAGGGACCTACGAGCAGTACTTC. The full variable domain, with the rest looked up from reference TRBV18 and TRBJ2-7, is NAGVMQNPRHLVRRRGQEARLRCSPMKGHSHVYWYRQLPEEGLKFMVYLQKENIIDESGMPKERFSAEFPKEGPSILRIQQVVRGDSAAYFCASSPTTGTYEQYFGPGTRLTVT.